This T cell receptor (beta chain) derives from a study of T cells after yellow fever vaccination (dated 2019 in TCRdb). Broadly, across the study: The SMART-Seq v4 Ultra Low Input RNA kit was used to prepare libraries from fractions with low cell numbers. To follow T-cell clones before and after both primary and booster YFV17D yellow fever vaccination, bulk TCR alpha and beta repertoires underwent longitudinal sequencing. Two healthy male donors made up the cohort, one aged 18 to 29 years and the other aged 30 to 40 years. Blood was collected at multiple timepoints before and after primary and secondary immunization, and bulk PBMC replicates and cell subsets were isolated.

The full study reports these points: Only a couple of donors were included in the study, so the extent to which the findings can be generalized is limited. A small share of clonotypes was detected in both CD4 and CD8 compartments, with the overlap likely arising from convergent recombination. Compared with the primary T-cell response, the secondary T-cell response was weaker but faster, peaking on day 5 rather than day 15. Because abundant contaminating clonotypes from the bulk population could be contained in FACS-sorted repertoires, computational filtering was required. After the booster, most clones that had expanded after primary vaccination were detected again (nearly 98% of CD4 and 88% of CD8), suggesting broad maintenance of memory.

Explained via the paper, the treatment or condition label denotes: live attenuated yellow fever vaccine strain. Two biological replicates of bulk PBMCs were collected at each blood-draw timepoint. A standard Ficoll-Paque protocol was used to isolate PBMCs from peripheral blood. RNA was extracted with TriZol from bulk PBMCs, CD4 and CD8 fractions, and dextramer-positive and dextramer-negative fractions. TCR cDNA was synthesized by 5'RACE template switching, through which a universal primer site and unique molecular identifiers were introduced. cDNA synthesis was primed from both the TCR alpha and TCR beta constant segments. Two PCR steps were used to amplify libraries, with sample barcodes and sequencing adapters being added in the second step. Sequencing of libraries was done on Illumina HiSeq 2500 (2x100 bp) or NovaSeq (2x150 bp). The paper's processing steps were these. Reads were demultiplexed and collapsed into UMI consensus sequences with MIGEC, and V(D)J alignment was performed with MiXCR. Clonotypes responding to the vaccine were identified with edgeR on replicate PBMC samples, with the criteria of FDR below 0.01 and a log2 fold change above 5 up to day 15. CD4 or CD8 identity was assigned to each bulk clonotype according to whether the clonotype was present at higher abundance in the sequenced CD4 repertoire or the sequenced CD8 repertoire. TCRdb reworked the public reads: Q25 trimming with fastp, MiXCR clone assembly, productive beta chains retained. Each entry is one CDR3 protein sequence, shown with its most common DNA and genes. The V and J calls were not made by the authors but by TCRdb's processing. Across this sample there are a few hundred thousand distinct CDR3 sequences, with 19% seen only once. Roughly 13% of the sample goes to the ten largest clones.

There are 15 amino acids in the CDR3, from cysteine to phenylalanine inclusive. Of the read, only the CDR3 DNA is kept; its 45 bases are in frame from base 1. V has 6 bases trimmed and J has 1 base trimmed; junction bases matching no gene number 7. This clonotype was detected only a few times. Its binding antigen is unknown. Base qualities are missing; no much larger clone stands one base away. The receptor was derived from a young man who received the YFV17D yellow fever vaccine. This specimen consisted of PBMCs, obtained 15 days after the yellow fever booster vaccination. The rearrangement combines TRBV12-3 or TRBV12-4 with TRBJ2-5; 8 bases in the junction line up with TRBD2. The sequenced DNA is TGTGCCAGCAGCCAGACTAGCGAACCCCAAGAGACCCAGTACTTC. Its coded protein is CASSQTSEPQETQYF.